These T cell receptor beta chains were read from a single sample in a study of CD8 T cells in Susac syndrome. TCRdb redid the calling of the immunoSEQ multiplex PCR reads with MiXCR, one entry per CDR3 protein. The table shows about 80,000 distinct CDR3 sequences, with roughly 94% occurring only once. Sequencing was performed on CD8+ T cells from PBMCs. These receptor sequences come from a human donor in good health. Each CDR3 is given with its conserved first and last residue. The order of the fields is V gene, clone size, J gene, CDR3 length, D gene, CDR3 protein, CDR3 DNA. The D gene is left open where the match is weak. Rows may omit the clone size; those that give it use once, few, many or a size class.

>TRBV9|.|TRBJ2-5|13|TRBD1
CASSGTGIETQYF
TGTGCCAGCAGCGGGACAGGGATCGAGACCCAGTACTTC
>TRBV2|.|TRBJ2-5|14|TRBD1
CASRTTGGEETQYF
TGTGCCAGCAGAACGACAGGGGGCGAAGAGACCCAGTACTTC
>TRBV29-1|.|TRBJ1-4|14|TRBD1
CSAFPGQGNEKLFF
TGCAGCGCCTTTCCGGGACAGGGAAATGAAAAACTGTTTTTT
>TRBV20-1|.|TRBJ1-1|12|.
CSGRGMNTEAFF
TGCAGTGGGCGTGGCATGAACACTGAAGCTTTCTTT
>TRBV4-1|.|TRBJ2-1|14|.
CASSLEAASNEQFF
TGCGCCAGCAGCCTAGAGGCAGCTTCCAATGAGCAGTTCTTC
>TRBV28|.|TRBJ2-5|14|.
CASSLGTNQETQYF
TGTGCCAGCAGTTTAGGCACGAATCAAGAGACCCAGTACTTC
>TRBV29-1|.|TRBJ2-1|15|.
CSVEAADSSYNEQFF
TGCAGCGTTGAAGCCGCCGATAGCTCCTACAATGAGCAGTTCTTC
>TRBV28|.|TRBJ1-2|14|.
CASTRQGNLYGYTF
TGTGCCAGCACCCGCCAGGGGAACTTATATGGCTACACCTTC
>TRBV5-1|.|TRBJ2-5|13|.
CASSLGGTETQYF
TGCGCCAGCAGCTTGGGAGGTACGGAGACCCAGTACTTC
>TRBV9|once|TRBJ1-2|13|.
CASSATTGDGYTF
TGTGCCAGCAGCGCGACGACAGGAGATGGCTACACCTTC
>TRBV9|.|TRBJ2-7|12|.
CASNSASNEQYF
TGTGCCAGCAATTCCGCGTCAAACGAGCAGTACTTC
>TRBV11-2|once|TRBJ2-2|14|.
CASRRGPYAGELFF
TGTGCCAGCAGGCGGGGGCCGTACGCCGGGGAGCTGTTTTTT
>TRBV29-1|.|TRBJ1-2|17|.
CSVDIGVEGVIGYGYTF
TGCAGCGTTGATATAGGGGTAGAGGGGGTAATCGGCTATGGCTACACCTTC
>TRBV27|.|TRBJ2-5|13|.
CASSAPHKETQYF
TGTGCCAGCAGTGCGCCCCATAAGGAGACCCAGTACTTC
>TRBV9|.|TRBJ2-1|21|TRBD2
CASSVEKASGVLSSSYNEQFF
TGTGCCAGCAGCGTAGAGAAGGCTAGCGGGGTCCTTTCGAGCTCCTACAATGAGCAGTTCTTC
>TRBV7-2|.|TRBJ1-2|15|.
CASSLRGRVNYGYTF
TGTGCCAGCAGCTTAAGGGGCAGGGTTAACTATGGCTACACCTTC